This is a list of T cell receptor beta chains from one sample in a study of cytomegalovirus exposure and HLA in healthy donors. Profiling relied on immunoSEQ multiplex PCR, and the TCRdb table lists in-frame clones only, not all of them. The repertoire has 150,000 to 200,000 clones, 65% to 70% of them found once; the top ten carry around 4%. Input material: PBMCs. These receptors were obtained from a woman younger than 30 in good health and CMV-seropositive. Each CDR3 is given with its conserved first and last residue. The D gene is left open where the match is weak. Where a row states a size, it is once, few, many or the class of an expanded clone; other rows omit it.

few	TRBD1	TRBJ2-5	TRBV7-9	CASRRTGGQETQYF	TGTGCCAGCAGGCGGACAGGGGGCCAAGAGACCCAGTACTTC
-	-	TRBJ1-1	TRBV9	CASSVQMNTEAFF	TGTGCCAGCAGCGTACAAATGAACACTGAAGCTTTCTTT
few	-	TRBJ2-7	TRBV28	CASSFGGFGHEQYF	TGTGCCAGCAGTTTCGGAGGGTTCGGACACGAGCAGTACTTC
-	-	TRBJ2-7	TRBV6-5	CASSYSAGTISYEQYF	TGTGCCAGCAGTTACTCCGCAGGTACAATTTCCTACGAGCAGTACTTC
-	TRBD2	TRBJ2-1	TRBV18	CASSGLATTNEQFF	TGTGCCAGCTCGGGACTAGCGACAACCAATGAGCAGTTCTTC
-	-	TRBJ2-7	TRBV28	CASIKGNPYEQYF	TGTGCCAGCATCAAGGGGAACCCCTACGAGCAGTACTTC
few	-	TRBJ2-2	TRBV2	CASTRGEAGELFF	TGTGCCAGCACCAGGGGAGAAGCCGGGGAGCTGTTTTTT
-	-	TRBJ1-1	TRBV10-3	CAISESRDTEAFF	TGTGCCATCAGTGAGTCCAGGGACACTGAAGCTTTCTTT
-	-	TRBJ2-7	TRBV5-1	CASSPLFRQSVHEQYF	TGCGCCAGCAGCCCCCTTTTCAGACAGTCTGTCCACGAGCAGTACTTC
-	TRBD1	TRBJ2-7	TRBV7-9	CASSNGQDEQYF	TGTGCCAGCAGCAACGGACAGGACGAGCAGTACTTC
-	-	TRBJ2-4	TRBV10-1	CASSEIRQGNIQYF	TGCGCCAGCAGTGAGATTCGGCAGGGGAACATTCAGTACTTC
-	-	TRBJ2-5	TRBV7-9	CASSTRGIQETQYF	TGTGCCAGCAGCACGAGGGGGATACAAGAGACCCAGTACTTC
-	-	TRBJ1-1	TRBV11-1	CASSLQGMNTEAFF	TGTGCCAGCAGCTTACAGGGAATGAACACTGAAGCTTTCTTT
-	-	TRBJ2-4	TRBV10-3	CAISESVQAQYF	TGTGCCATCAGTGAGTCAGTACAGGCACAGTACTTC
-	TRBD1	TRBJ2-1	TRBV5-1	CASSFGTGLYNEQFF	TGCGCCAGCAGCTTTGGGACAGGATTATACAATGAGCAGTTCTTC
-	-	TRBJ1-1	TRBV29-1	CSGETRGAFF	TGCAGCGGCGAAACCCGGGGGGCTTTCTTT
-	-	TRBJ1-4	TRBV7-9	CASSLGGWSTNEKLFF	TGTGCCAGCAGCTTAGGAGGGTGGTCTACTAATGAAAAACTGTTTTTT
-	-	TRBJ2-5	TRBV30	CAWGPESQTQYF	TGTGCCTGGGGCCCCGAATCGCAGACCCAGTACTTC
-	TRBD1	TRBJ1-1	TRBV7-8	CASSLQQGALSEAFF	TGTGCCAGCAGCCTACAACAGGGGGCCCTAAGTGAAGCTTTCTTT
-	-	TRBJ1-5	TRBV6-5	CASSYGPGDQPQHF	TGTGCCAGCAGTTACGGCCCCGGGGATCAGCCCCAGCATTTT
-	-	TRBJ2-5	TRBV6-5	CASSRAALGETQYF	TGTGCCAGCAGTAGAGCTGCACTAGGGGAGACCCAGTACTTC
-	-	TRBJ2-2	TRBV28	CASSSPQWDTLNTGELFF	TGTGCCAGCAGCTCGCCGCAATGGGACACCCTAAACACCGGGGAGCTGTTTTTT
few	-	TRBJ2-3	TRBV27	CASSSLSDTQYF	TGTGCCAGCAGTTCCCTATCCGATACGCAGTATTTT
-	-	TRBJ2-1	TRBV27	CASSLRRNRGTSRHNEQFF	TGTGCCAGCAGTTTAAGGAGGAACAGGGGGACTAGCCGGCACAATGAGCAGTTCTTC
-	-	TRBJ2-2	TRBV6-5	CASRAGTDTGELFF	TGTGCCAGCAGGGCGGGGACGGACACCGGGGAGCTGTTTTTT
few	-	TRBJ1-3	TRBV6-5	CASSYRDIRTGNTIYF	TGTGCCAGCAGTTACCGGGACATTCGGACTGGAAACACCATATATTTT
-	-	TRBJ2-7	TRBV27	CASSFGVNSEQYF	TGTGCCAGCAGTTTCGGGGTTAATAGCGAGCAGTACTTC
-	TRBD2	TRBJ2-3	TRBV6-1	CATLAGGGTDTQYF	TGTGCCACCTTAGCGGGGGGAGGAACAGATACGCAGTATTTT
-	-	TRBJ1-5	TRBV15	CATRGINQPQHF	TGTGCCACAAGAGGAATCAATCAGCCCCAGCATTTT
-	TRBD1	TRBJ2-1	TRBV27	CASSLRTGATSYNEQFF	TGTGCCAGCAGTTTACGGACAGGGGCGACCTCCTACAATGAGCAGTTCTTC
-	-	TRBJ1-3	TRBV5-1	CASSPGIGNTIYF	TGCGCCAGCAGCCCAGGGATCGGAAACACCATATATTTT
once	-	TRBJ2-7	TRBV5-6	CASSLGASTYEQYF	TGTGCCAGCAGCTTGGGGGCATCAACTTACGAGCAGTACTTC
-	TRBD2	TRBJ2-1	TRBV28	CASSPGTSGRGYNEQFF	TGTGCCAGCAGCCCCGGGACTAGCGGGAGGGGCTACAATGAGCAGTTCTTC
-	-	TRBJ2-7	TRBV5-1	CASSPSRAGSGEQYF	TGCGCCAGCAGTCCTTCAAGGGCAGGGTCGGGCGAGCAGTACTTC
-	TRBD2	TRBJ2-3	TRBV7-8	CASSLGPSGSSTDTQYF	TGTGCCAGCAGCTTAGGGCCTAGCGGGTCTAGCACAGATACGCAGTATTTT
-	TRBD1	TRBJ2-7	TRBV23-1	CASSRFTGVYYEQYF	TGCGCCAGCAGCCGCTTTACAGGGGTGTACTACGAGCAGTACTTC
-	TRBD1	TRBJ2-5	TRBV19	CASSTQTGYIETQYF	TGTGCCAGTAGTACGCAGACAGGGTATATTGAGACCCAGTACTTC
-	-	TRBJ2-1	TRBV9	CASSGGGEQFF	TGTGCCAGCAGCGGAGGGGGTGAGCAGTTCTTC
-	-	TRBJ1-1	TRBV6-1	CASSVHGGENTEAFF	TGTGCCAGCAGTGTTCACGGCGGCGAGAACACTGAAGCTTTCTTT
-	-	TRBJ2-3	TRBV21-1	CASSRNLRTRGFTDTQYF	TGTGCCAGCAGCAGAAATCTAAGGACTAGGGGATTTACAGATACGCAGTATTTT
-	TRBD2	TRBJ2-5	TRBV5-1	CASSLAGLAGEGETQYF	TGCGCCAGCAGCTTGGCGGGACTAGCGGGAGAGGGGGAGACCCAGTACTTC
once	-	TRBJ2-7	TRBV15	CATSRDFGPQGEQYF	TGTGCCACCAGCAGAGATTTCGGACCCCAGGGCGAGCAGTACTTC
few	TRBD1	TRBJ1-4	TRBV5-4	CASSGTGDPNEKLFF	TGTGCCAGCAGCGGGACAGGGGACCCTAATGAAAAACTGTTTTTT
-	-	TRBJ2-7	TRBV5-6	CASSRKGVNEQYF	TGTGCCAGCAGCCGAAAAGGGGTAAACGAGCAGTACTTC
-	TRBD1	TRBJ1-1	TRBV9	CASSAGQVIEANTEAFF	TGTGCCAGCAGCGCGGGACAGGTGATAGAAGCGAACACTGAAGCTTTCTTT
-	-	TRBJ1-2	TRBV7-6	CASSLLTGEGYTF	TGTGCCAGCAGCTTATTGACGGGGGAGGGCTACACCTTC
few	TRBD2	TRBJ2-1	TRBV5-1	CASSDRTSGVHNEQFF	TGCGCCAGCAGCGATCGGACTAGCGGGGTTCACAATGAGCAGTTCTTC
-	-	TRBJ1-6	TRBV19	CASSRRRGGNSPLHF	TGTGCCAGTAGTAGGAGACGGGGGGGCAATTCACCCCTCCACTTT
-	-	TRBJ1-3	TRBV7-9	CASSKRVRRGNTIYF	TGTGCCAGCAGCAAAAGGGTTCGGAGGGGAAACACCATATATTTT
-	TRBD2	TRBJ2-1	TRBV4-3	CASSHRLAGAPGDEQFF	TGCGCCAGCAGCCATCGACTAGCGGGGGCCCCGGGGGATGAGCAGTTCTTC